This T cell receptor (beta chain) was recorded in a study of T cell clones after liver transplantation. For the study at large: Patients counted as tolerant after at least one year off all immunosuppression, enzymes not exceeding twice normal.

The repertoire was sequenced with immunoSEQ multiplex PCR; TCRdb's copy has only in-frame clones and lacks some. In the table there are around 110,000 clones, roughly nine tenths of which are singletons. Study findings and constraints: Donor-reactive sequences fell more than third party-reactive ones, suggesting partial deletion.

A note on this clone: Its antigen remains unidentified.

The CDR3 covers 13 residues. Germline assignment: CDR1 SNHLY and CDR2 FYNNEI. Trimming took off 8 bases at V and 2 bases at J, with 13 bases between the two ends. The chain employs TRBV2 and TRBJ2-7, with D unclear. The input for sequencing was CD4+ T cells from blood, taken 12 months after liver transplant. The TCR sequence derives from a human patient who received a liver transplant. Some T cells may arise from the graft donor. CDR3 loop: CASGRDIAYEQYF. CDR3 DNA sequence: TGTGCCAGCGGAAGAGACATTGCCTACGAGCAGTACTTC.